These 4 T cell receptor beta chains were all obtained from the same sample, sequenced in a study of shared clonotypes between healthy human individuals. This table comes from immunoSEQ multiplex PCR, and its TCRdb copy is limited to in-frame clones, with some not included. The table records around 500,000 clones, around 79% of them present only once. Sequencing used PBMCs. Source of these receptors: a woman in her 40s in good health. Some clones in this sample may be carry-over from other donors' samples.

This clone has just a few counts. The V gene is TRBV29-1, the J gene TRBJ2-7, with D perhaps matching TRBD2 (5 bases). V was cut by 5 bases and J by 4 bases, with 12 bases left in between. CDR3 length equals 12 residues. Looked up from germline, CDR1 is SQVTM and CDR2 is ANQGSEA. CDR3 sequence (DNA): TGCAGCGTTTGGGAGACGAGATACGAGCAGTACTTC. It translates to CSVWETRYEQYF.

This sequence joins TRBV11-3 and TRBJ2-2, with 7 bases lining up with TRBD2. Germline values: CDR1 SGHNT, CDR2 YENEEA. The CDR3 contains 14 residues. Unmatched junction bases numbered 3, after V lost 2 bases and J lost 6 bases. The CDR3 protein is CASSLSGTSGELFF. Here the CDR3 DNA reads TGTGCCAGCAGCTTAAGCGGGACGTCCGGGGAGCTGTTTTTT. Together with reference TRBV11-3 and TRBJ2-2, the CDR3 gives the full variable domain: EAGVVQSPRYKIIEKKQPVAFWCNPISGHNTLYWYLQNLGQGPELLIRYENEEAVDDSQLPKDRFSAERLKGVDSTLKIQPAELGDSAVYLCASSLSGTSGELFFGEGSRLTVL.

The chain employs TRBV5-4 and TRBJ2-2, with TRBD2 as a possible D gene (6 bases). Germline CDR1 SGHNT, CDR2 YYREEE (reference sequence). Trimming removed 0 bases at V and 0 bases at J, with 12 bases between. The CDR3 loop spans 17 amino acids. CDR3 in amino acids: CASSLGPGDPNTGELFF. CDR3 nucleotides: TGTGCCAGCAGCTTGGGCCCGGGGGACCCGAACACCGGGGAGCTGTTTTTT.

The chain joins TRBV9 to TRBJ2-5; weak D call: TRBD1 (6 bases). CDR3 length: 13 amino acids. V lost 2 bases and J 5 bases, leaving 10 bases between the germline ends. Looked up from germline, CDR1 is SGDLS and CDR2 is YYNGEE. The CDR3 loop reads CASSVRQAETQYF. The CDR3 DNA follows: TGTGCCAGCAGCGTGCGACAGGCTGAGACCCAGTACTTC.